These 20 T cell receptor beta chains originate from one sample sequenced in a study of PD-L1 blockade in urothelial cancer. Data came from immunoSEQ multiplex PCR; TCRdb stores just in-frame clones and leaves some out. This sample has 95,000 or so clones; over 75% occur once, and the top ten carry about 2%. Stated time point: pretreatment peripheral blood. The sample in question was PBMCs, obtained around atezolizumab (anti-PD-L1) treatment. The receptors stem from a man aged 55 to 69 with urothelial cancer.

This chain connects TRBV5-4 to TRBJ2-3, with TRBD1 matching 8 bases. Germline V CDR1 and CDR2: SGHNT, YYREEE (reference sequence). The CDR3 spans 14 residues. J gave up 5 bases and V 2 bases, and 4 bases lay outside the gene matches. CDR3 DNA: TGTGCCAGCAGCTTAGGACAGGGACGAGATACGCAGTATTTT. Translation: CASSLGQGRDTQYF.

The chain has TRBV4-3 and TRBJ1-5; D is uncertain. The germline V and J ends were trimmed by 0 bases and 1 base, with 10 bases remaining between them. CDR1 is LGHNA, CDR2 YSLEER, per germline. This CDR3 spans 16 amino acids. The CDR3 sequence: CASSQDWQRSNQPQHF. In DNA form, the CDR3 reads TGCGCCAGCAGCCAAGATTGGCAGAGGAGCAATCAGCCCCAGCATTTT.

The chain employs TRBV29-1 and TRBJ1-2; D unresolved. The CDR3 extends over 12 amino acids. Trimming removed 7 bases at V and 7 bases at J, with 16 bases between. The germline V gene has CDR1 SQVTM and CDR2 ANQGSEA. Here the CDR3 reads CSAGGGLAGYTF. The DNA of the CDR3 is TGCAGCGCCGGCGGAGGGTTGGCTGGCTACACCTTC.

The table lists this clone with a count of one. This sequence joins TRBV19 and TRBJ1-4; 7 positions agree with TRBD1. V was clipped by 6 bases and J by 3 bases; unmatched bases: 16. In germline, CDR1 is LNHDA, CDR2 SQIVND (reference sequence). The CDR3 sequence is 18 residues long. CDR3 nucleotides: TGTGCCAGTAGAGACCGGGACAGTCGCAGAGGGGCTAATGAAAAACTGTTTTTT. Residues: CASRDRDSRRGANEKLFF.

V gene TRBV5-1 combines with J gene TRBJ1-1; tentative D call: TRBD1 (6 bases). The CDR3 loop spans 14 amino acids. Trimming took off 6 bases at V and 4 bases at J, with 16 bases between the two ends. Germline loops: CDR1 SGHRS, CDR2 YFSETQ. The CDR3 loop is CASTAGGAGTEAFF. CDR3 DNA: TGCGCCAGCACCGCGGGGGGGGCTGGCACTGAAGCTTTCTTT.

This clone showed up just a few times. J is TRBJ1-1 and V is TRBV5-1; D is uncertain. There are 18 residues in the CDR3. The germline V gene has CDR1 SGHRS and CDR2 YFSETQ. Trimming pared 2 bases from V and 0 bases from J, leaving 20 bases between. The CDR3 loop is CASSLFAGSTRMNTEAFF. In DNA, the CDR3 is TGCGCCAGCAGCTTATTTGCGGGTTCAACTAGAATGAACACTGAAGCTTTCTTT.

The chain links TRBV29-1 to TRBJ2-3, with TRBD1 matching 9 bases. Unmatched junction bases numbered 9, after V lost 5 bases and J lost 6 bases. The CDR3 contains 14 residues. Germline V CDR1 and CDR2: SQVTM, ANQGSEA. The CDR3 loop reads CSVLRDRAGDTQYF. The CDR3 nucleotides read TGCAGCGTTCTACGGGACAGGGCGGGGGATACGCAGTATTTT.

This chain uses TRBV6-1 with TRBJ1-3; D not resolved. Germline values: CDR1 MNHNS, CDR2 SASEGT. V shed 3 bases and J shed 7 bases, with 10 bases lying between them. This CDR3 contains 13 residues. The CDR3 sequence is CASSESVLNTIYF. CDR3 sequence (DNA): TGTGCCAGCAGTGAGAGTGTACTCAACACCATATATTTT.

This chain links TRBV7-3 with TRBJ2-3; D is perhaps TRBD2 (6 bases). The germline V gene encodes CDR1 SGHTA and CDR2 FQGTGA. V lost 4 bases and J 2 bases, leaving 10 bases between the germline ends. CDR3 length equals 14 residues. The CDR3 loop reads CASSSGGYTDTQYF. As DNA, the CDR3 is TGTGCCAGCAGCTCCGGGGGTTACACAGATACGCAGTATTTT.

The chain uses TRBV9 and TRBJ2-1; TRBD2 matches at 8 bases. CDR1 is SGDLS, CDR2 YYNGEE, per germline. V shed 0 bases, J shed 10 bases, and the junction held 6 bases outside the gene matches. This CDR3 has 14 amino acids. The CDR3 bases are TGTGCCAGCAGCGTAGTCGGGGGGGCCGGGGAGCAGTTCTTC. This encodes CASSVVGGAGEQFF.

This chain's CDR3 is CASSPTIPGRNEQFF. In DNA, the CDR3 is TGCGCCAGCAGCCCAACCATCCCCGGTCGGAATGAGCAGTTCTTC. V usage is TRBV5-1 and J usage is TRBJ2-1; D is unclear. The CDR3 loop spans 15 amino acids. The ends were cut back, 4 bases at V and 7 bases at J, with 18 bases in the middle. Germline loops: CDR1 SGHRS, CDR2 YFSETQ.

The CDR3 region has the DNA TGTGCCAGCAGCGTAGAGGGAGAGGGTCATCAGCCCCAGCATTTT. This encodes CASSVEGEGHQPQHF. This chain connects TRBV9 to TRBJ1-5; no clear D gene. CDR3 length: 15 residues. V lost 0 bases, J lost 5 bases, and 12 bases lay in between. Germline V CDR1 and CDR2: SGDLS, YYNGEE.

V gene TRBV5-1 combines with J gene TRBJ2-5; 8 nucleotides agree with TRBD2. Germline CDR1 is SGHRS and CDR2 is YFSETQ. The V segment lost 4 bases and the J segment 4 bases; nucleotides outside the gene matches: 15. The CDR3 is 17 amino acids. The CDR3 here is CASSPTAPGGPPETQYF. The CDR3 nucleotides are TGCGCCAGCAGCCCAACCGCCCCGGGAGGGCCCCCAGAGACCCAGTACTTC.

The chain combines TRBV7-7 with TRBJ2-1, with 12 bases fitting TRBD2. Per the germline V gene, CDR1 is SSHAT and CDR2 is FNYEAQ (reference sequence). After removal of 2 bases from V and 10 bases from J, the junction contained 6 bases not matched to a gene. The CDR3 loop spans 15 amino acids. CDR3 amino acids: CASSLLDTSGGEQFF. The DNA of the CDR3 is TGTGCCAGCAGCTTACTTGACACTAGCGGGGGGGAGCAGTTCTTC.

The rearrangement uses TRBV11-2 and TRBJ1-1; D remains ambiguous. This CDR3 has 13 amino acids. Trimming took 2 bases from V and 2 from J, leaving 6 bases between them. CDR1 is SGHAT and CDR2 is FQNNGV in the germline V gene. The chain's CDR3 is CASSLTENTEAFF. The CDR3 bases are TGTGCCAGCAGCTTAACAGAAAACACTGAAGCTTTCTTT.

This rearrangement joins TRBV30 to TRBJ2-1; D may be TRBD2 (6 bases). V was clipped by 3 bases and J by 0 bases, with 12 bases between them. The CDR3 consists of 15 residues. Germline V lookup: CDR1 GTSNPN, CDR2 SVGIG (reference sequence). CDR3 sequence (DNA): TGTGCCTGGAGGGACGCGGGGAGCTCCTACAATGAGCAGTTCTTC. This encodes CAWRDAGSSYNEQFF.

The V call is TRBV6-4, the J call TRBJ2-1; D may be TRBD1 (6 bases). V lost 9 bases, J lost 1 base, and 13 bases lay in between. The CDR3 length is 14 residues. Germline values: CDR1 MRHNA, CDR2 SNTAGT. CDR3 nucleotides: TGTGCCAGTAAAAAGGGGGAATCCTACAATGAGCAGTTCTTC. Protein: CASKKGESYNEQFF.

This clone was seen a few times. The CDR3 protein is CASNPGGSTGELFF. CDR3 DNA sequence: TGTGCCAGCAACCCGGGAGGGTCGACCGGGGAGCTGTTTTTT. This chain connects TRBV7-2 to TRBJ2-2, with 8 bases aligning to TRBD2. Unmatched junction bases numbered 6, after V lost 7 bases and J lost 5 bases. The germline V gene encodes CDR1 SGHTA and CDR2 FQGNSA. CDR3 size: 14 residues.

CDR3 loop: CASSLEQGIFAHEQYF. DNA for the CDR3: TGTGCCAGCAGCTTGGAACAGGGTATATTTGCCCACGAGCAGTACTTC. This chain uses TRBV5-6 with TRBJ2-7; the D gene is possibly TRBD1 (6 bases). The CDR3 has 16 residues. Germline V lookup: CDR1 SGHDT, CDR2 YYEEEE. V was cut by 0 bases and J by 5 bases, with 18 bases left in between.

The table lists this clone with a count of one. This CDR3 is CASSRVSSNQPQHF. CDR3 DNA sequence: TGTGCCAGCAGCAGGGTTTCCAGCAATCAGCCCCAGCATTTT. This chain connects TRBV28 to TRBJ1-5; weak D call: TRBD1 (5 bases). The V gene lost 6 bases and the J gene lost 1 base, with 10 bases spanning the gap. The length of the CDR3 is 14 residues. Germline V gives CDR1 MDHEN, CDR2 SYDVKM. Variable domain in full (rest from reference TRBV28 and TRBJ1-5): DVKVTQSSRYLVKRTGEKVFLECVQDMDHENMFWYRQDPGLGLRLIYFSYDVKMKEKGDIPEGYSVSREKKERFSLILESASTNQTSMYLCASSRVSSNQPQHFGDGTRLSIL.